This T cell receptor (beta chain) was recovered during a study of molecular identifiers for immune sequencing clone quantification. Notes on the study in general: Clone sizes that are highly expanded could be underestimated when identical TCR molecules share a barcode.

In its sample, this clonotype was seen a few times. Its antigen remains unknown. TCRdb reprocessed the PCR reads via MiXCR and lists one record per CDR3 protein. The data contain more than 85,000 distinct CDR3 sequences, approximately 40% of them singletons. CDR3 length: 13 amino acids. V shed 5 bases and J 6 bases; nucleotides not matched to a gene: 4. Germline CDR1 is MNHEY and CDR2 is SMNVEV (reference sequence). Sequences were obtained from naive CD8+ T cells from blood, with Jurkat cell RNA spiked in. Documented subset: FACS-sorted CD8+CD4-CCR7+CD45RA+ naive T cells. The genes are TRBV27 and TRBJ2-7, with 10 positions matching TRBD1. The TCR sequence derives from a human donor in good health. Some libraries in this study had Jurkat cell RNA spiked in. CDR3 sequence: CASSPGQGPEQYF. The CDR3 DNA follows: TGTGCCAGCAGTCCGGGACAGGGGCCCGAGCAGTACTTC.